These T cell receptor beta chains were read from a single sample in a study of early T cells in non-severe SARS-CoV-2 infection. Via MiXCR, TCRdb re-called the 5' RACE reads, giving one row per CDR3 protein. The repertoire holds approximately 71,000 distinct CDR3 sequences, with 12% as singletons. The sequenced material came from whole blood. All receptors come from an adult who was a healthcare worker with PCR-confirmed SARS-CoV-2 infection or an uninfected control (not recorded which). CDR3s include the opening cysteine and the closing phenylalanine or tryptophan. The order of the fields is V gene, clone size, J gene, D gene, CDR3 DNA, CDR3 protein. A D gene is named only where the DNA matches it firmly. Size tells how often a clone was seen (once, few, many) or the class of an expanded clone, and some rows leave it out.

TRBV11-2,many,TRBJ1-1,NA,TGTGCCAGCAGCTTAGAGGGGGACTTCACTGAAGCTTTCTTT,CASSLEGDFTEAFF
TRBV12-3/TRBV12-4,many,TRBJ2-5,TRBD2,TGTGCCAGCGGCGCGACTAGCGGGGGGGGAGAGACCCAGTACTTC,CASGATSGGGETQYF
TRBV12-3/TRBV12-4,NA,TRBJ1-5,TRBD1,TGTGCCAGCAGTCCCTCCAGGGGGAATAGCAATCAGCCCCAGCATTTT,CASSPSRGNSNQPQHF
TRBV6-5,few,TRBJ2-5,NA,TGTGCCAGCAGTTACGATGGGGCAGAGACCCAGTACTTC,CASSYDGAETQYF
TRBV30,NA,TRBJ1-3,NA,TGTGCCTGGAGTGTTGTCAGGCCTGGAAACACCATATATTTT,CAWSVVRPGNTIYF
TRBV5-1,NA,TRBJ1-1,NA,TGCGCCAGCAGCTTGGGGGCCGACAGTTGGCACACTGAAGCTTTCTTT,CASSLGADSWHTEAFF
TRBV25-1,once,TRBJ1-2,NA,TGTGCCAGCAGCAGTAGAGGGGGGACTAACTATGGCTACACCTTC,CASSSRGGTNYGYTF
TRBV12-3/TRBV12-4,NA,TRBJ2-7,TRBD2,TGTGCCAGCAGTGAGCGGGGGCTTTCTTACGAGCAGTACTTC,CASSERGLSYEQYF
TRBV20-1,few,TRBJ2-3,TRBD2,TGCAGTGCTAGGGCTAGCGGGGGCACAGATACGCAGTATTTT,CSARASGGTDTQYF
TRBV5-1,few,TRBJ1-2,NA,TGCGCCAGCAGCTTTGAGGGGGGCCCCTATGGCTACACCTTC,CASSFEGGPYGYTF
TRBV12-5,NA,TRBJ2-5,TRBD2,TGTGCTAGTGGTTTTAGCGGGGTATTACAAGAGACCCAGTACTTC,CASGFSGVLQETQYF
TRBV11-2,few,TRBJ2-1,NA,TGTGCCAGCAGCTTAGGGACTCGTCCCTACAATGAGCAGTTCTTC,CASSLGTRPYNEQFF
TRBV29-1,NA,TRBJ2-3,TRBD2,TGCAGCGTCGGGCGGCTAGCGGGGACAGATACGCAGTATTTT,CSVGRLAGTDTQYF
TRBV20-1,many,TRBJ1-4,NA,TGCAGTGCTAGAGTCTTTCCAGGATGGGAAAAACTGTTTTTT,CSARVFPGWEKLFF
TRBV7-9,many,TRBJ2-7,NA,TGTGCCAGCAGGGACATCGGAGGTCGTGACGAGCAGTACTTC,CASRDIGGRDEQYF
TRBV7-9,NA,TRBJ2-7,TRBD1,TGTGCCAGCAGCCATCGACAGGGTGAGGCCGGGGCTTTC,CASSHRQGEAGAF
TRBV20-1,many,TRBJ1-6,NA,TGCAGTGCCGCACCCTACGGTGCCCTCCACTTT,CSAAPYGALHF
TRBV11-3,few,TRBJ2-3,NA,TGTGCCAGTAGCTATACCGGGACTTCTAACACAGATACGCAGTATTTT,CASSYTGTSNTDTQYF
TRBV6-1,NA,TRBJ1-3,NA,TGTGCCAGCAGGGAAGACGGGAGCTCTGGAAACACCATATATTTT,CASREDGSSGNTIYF
TRBV28,few,TRBJ2-7,NA,TGTGCCAGCAGTTTCGTCAGGGGTAGGAGCTCCTACGAGCAGTACTTC,CASSFVRGRSSYEQYF
TRBV21-1,NA,TRBJ2-2,NA,TGTGCCAGCCGAGGGACGGGGAACACCGGGGAGCTGTTTTTT,CASRGTGNTGELFF
TRBV7-9,NA,TRBJ2-1,NA,TGTGCCAGCAGTTCTCTCCCTCAGGGTGATGAGCAGTTCTTC,CASSSLPQGDEQFF
TRBV7-9,NA,TRBJ2-3,NA,TGTGCCAGCAGCTTAGTGGACCCACGCACAGATACGCAGTATTTT,CASSLVDPRTDTQYF
TRBV6-2/TRBV6-3,NA,TRBJ2-3,NA,TGTGCCAGCAGCGTCGCTAGTGGAAGCACAGATACGCAGTATTTT,CASSVASGSTDTQYF
TRBV6-6,few,TRBJ1-1,NA,TGTGCCAGCAGCCGTCGGTCGGCCGATGAAGCTTTCTTT,CASSRRSADEAFF
TRBV5-1,few,TRBJ2-3,TRBD2,TGCGCCAGCAGCTCAGGACTAGCGGGGGGGCCGGCCACAGATACGCAGTATTTT,CASSSGLAGGPATDTQYF
TRBV29-1,NA,TRBJ2-1,NA,TGCAGCGGGGGCCTCTACAATGAGCAGTTCTTC,CSGGLYNEQFF
TRBV20-1,NA,TRBJ1-1,NA,TGCAGTGCTAGAGTGGGGCGACTGAACACTGAAGCTTTCTTT,CSARVGRLNTEAFF
TRBV6-4,NA,TRBJ2-1,TRBD2,TGTGCCAGCAGTGACTCTGGCGGGGGGGCGAATGAGCAGTTCTTC,CASSDSGGGANEQFF
TRBV18,NA,TRBJ1-1,NA,TGTGCCAGCTTACCAATGCAGGGGAACACTGAAGCTTTCTTT,CASLPMQGNTEAFF
TRBV7-6,many,TRBJ2-1,NA,TGTGCCAGCAGCTTGACGGGGACCTACAATGAGCAGTTCTTC,CASSLTGTYNEQFF
TRBV10-3,NA,TRBJ1-1,NA,TGTGCCATCGGAGACAGAGGGGGATCGAACACTGAAGCTTTCTTT,CAIGDRGGSNTEAFF
TRBV7-9,NA,TRBJ2-3,TRBD2,TGTGCCAGCAGCTTCGGTCTAGCGGGGGTTTCAAGTACGCAGTATTTT,CASSFGLAGVSSTQYF
TRBV4-1,many,TRBJ2-1,NA,TGCGCCAGCAGCCAAGAGGGGTTTGATCTCTACAATGAGCAGTTCTTC,CASSQEGFDLYNEQFF
TRBV20-1,few,TRBJ2-1,NA,TGCAGTGCTAGGGTGGGGGCCGTACCGGAGCAGTTCTTC,CSARVGAVPEQFF
TRBV20-1,NA,TRBJ2-1,NA,TGCAGTGCTGTCGGGGTCTCCTACAATGAGCAGTTCTTC,CSAVGVSYNEQFF
TRBV19,many,TRBJ2-2,NA,TGTGCCAGTCCGCCCCCTGGGACTGATTTGAACACCGGGGAGCTGTTTTTT,CASPPPGTDLNTGELFF
TRBV12-3/TRBV12-4,NA,TRBJ2-3,NA,TGTGCCAGCAGTTTCCGGGGGCGAGGACGGGGCCCTAGCACAGATACGCAGTATTTT,CASSFRGRGRGPSTDTQYF
TRBV5-1,few,TRBJ2-3,TRBD2,TGCGCCAGCAGCTTGGGCGTGCCGAAGCGGGGTAACACAGATACGCAGTATTTT,CASSLGVPKRGNTDTQYF
TRBV20-1,many,TRBJ1-1,TRBD1,TGCAGTGCTTCCGCAGGGGGTGGCACTGAAGCTTTCTTT,CSASAGGGTEAFF
TRBV7-2,few,TRBJ2-3,TRBD2,TGTGCCAGCAGCGGCGGGGGGAGGTATACGCAGTATTTT,CASSGGGRYTQYF
TRBV7-9,NA,TRBJ2-5,TRBD1,TGTGCCAGCAGCGCTGGGACAGGGGGCATCGAGACCCAGTACTTC,CASSAGTGGIETQYF
TRBV12-3/TRBV12-4,few,TRBJ2-2,NA,TGTGCCAGCAGTTTGGGCCAGCCGAACACCGGGGAGCTGTTTTTT,CASSLGQPNTGELFF
TRBV5-1,NA,TRBJ2-3,NA,TGCGCCAGCAGCCCGAGCACCGGCACAGATACGCAGTATTTT,CASSPSTGTDTQYF
TRBV30,many,TRBJ1-1,NA,TGTGCCTGGTCAGGGTTTGGCACTGAAGCTTTCTTT,CAWSGFGTEAFF
TRBV6-6,few,TRBJ2-5,TRBD2,TGTGCCAGCAGGGGGACTAGCGTACCCTTCCAAGAGACCCAGTACTTC,CASRGTSVPFQETQYF
TRBV24-1,few,TRBJ2-3,NA,TGTGCCACCAGTGATTCACTAGCTCCCGGGAGAGATACGCAGTATTTT,CATSDSLAPGRDTQYF
TRBV20-1,few,TRBJ2-7,NA,TGCAGTGCTAGAGCCGGGGAGTTGTCCTACGAGCAGTACTTC,CSARAGELSYEQYF
TRBV6-1,many,TRBJ2-1,NA,TGTGCCAGCAGTGAAGTAAGAACAGTACAGTCCAATGAGCAGTTCTTC,CASSEVRTVQSNEQFF
TRBV29-1,few,TRBJ2-5,NA,TGCAGCGTTGAAGGGCTCCCCGGGACTCCACAAGAGACCCAGTACTTC,CSVEGLPGTPQETQYF
TRBV7-2,NA,TRBJ1-2,NA,TGTGCCAGCAGCCTTGATCCTCCCTCCTATGGCTACACCTTC,CASSLDPPSYGYTF
TRBV5-6,few,TRBJ2-3,NA,TGTGCCAGCAGCTTGTTTCGCGGCGGGGGCACAGATACGCAGTATTTT,CASSLFRGGGTDTQYF